These T cell receptor beta chains were read from a single sample in a study of T cell changes during pregnancy in multiple sclerosis. Measured with immunoSEQ multiplex PCR; TCRdb has only the in-frame clones, and not every one. The sample includes roughly 69,000 clones, just over 90% of them seen just once. The sample was peripheral blood, taken after pregnancy. These receptors originate from a female donor with multiple sclerosis, enrolled in a pregnancy study. CDR3s include the opening cysteine and the closing phenylalanine or tryptophan. The D gene is left open where the match is weak.

V gene: TRBV19
D gene: TRBD1
J gene: TRBJ2-5
CDR3 protein: CASSARRDSQETQYF

V gene: TRBV9
D gene: .
J gene: TRBJ2-7
CDR3 protein: CASSVEQGPYEQYF

V gene: TRBV5-4
D gene: TRBD2
J gene: TRBJ2-7
CDR3 protein: CASSLLAGSVYEQYF

V gene: TRBV30
D gene: TRBD1
J gene: TRBJ1-1
CDR3 protein: CASSNREGTGTTEAFF

V gene: TRBV10-3
D gene: TRBD1
J gene: TRBJ2-1
CDR3 protein: CAISESRDRPYNEQFF

V gene: TRBV7-7
D gene: .
J gene: TRBJ2-5
CDR3 protein: CASSLRDYQETQYF

V gene: TRBV7-3
D gene: .
J gene: TRBJ2-6
CDR3 protein: CASSLTHSGANVLTF

V gene: TRBV6-4
D gene: TRBD2
J gene: TRBJ2-3
CDR3 protein: CASSEIAGGTDTQYF

V gene: TRBV28
D gene: TRBD2
J gene: TRBJ2-3
CDR3 protein: CLSASLSGTTDTQYF

V gene: TRBV19
D gene: TRBD2
J gene: TRBJ2-3
CDR3 protein: CASFQREGPADTQYF

V gene: TRBV30
D gene: TRBD1
J gene: TRBJ1-1
CDR3 protein: CAWSGTGVYTEAFF

V gene: TRBV6-5
D gene: .
J gene: TRBJ2-2
CDR3 protein: CASSYGARGDGELFF

V gene: TRBV19
D gene: .
J gene: TRBJ2-2
CDR3 protein: CASSMSFAPGTGELFF

V gene: TRBV9
D gene: .
J gene: TRBJ1-2
CDR3 protein: CASARGRLGYTF

V gene: TRBV7-2
D gene: TRBD2
J gene: TRBJ2-3
CDR3 protein: CASSLDSGVTDTQYF

V gene: TRBV5-1
D gene: TRBD2
J gene: TRBJ2-3
CDR3 protein: CASSFLAGGPSTDTQYF

V gene: TRBV11-2
D gene: TRBD2
J gene: TRBJ2-3
CDR3 protein: CASSFWWTSGRTLTDTQYF

V gene: TRBV19
D gene: .
J gene: TRBJ1-5
CDR3 protein: CASSIGGGRNQPQHF

V gene: TRBV6-5
D gene: TRBD2
J gene: TRBJ2-3
CDR3 protein: CASSYRGVTSTDTQYF

V gene: TRBV7-3
D gene: TRBD2
J gene: TRBJ2-7
CDR3 protein: CASSRSLAGDEQYF

V gene: TRBV19
D gene: .
J gene: TRBJ1-2
CDR3 protein: CASSTRANVYYGYTF

V gene: TRBV7-2
D gene: .
J gene: TRBJ1-2
CDR3 protein: CASSYRGGTAGHGYTF

V gene: TRBV29-1
D gene: TRBD1
J gene: TRBJ1-2
CDR3 protein: CSVSRGRDGYTF

V gene: TRBV6-4
D gene: TRBD1
J gene: TRBJ2-2
CDR3 protein: CASSDGDRVHTGELFF

V gene: TRBV7-9
D gene: TRBD2
J gene: TRBJ2-7
CDR3 protein: CASSLGYSRDYSYEQYF

V gene: TRBV6-1
D gene: .
J gene: TRBJ2-7
CDR3 protein: CASSEGLAPYEQYF

V gene: TRBV7-8
D gene: TRBD1
J gene: TRBJ2-5
CDR3 protein: CASSSGTAQETQYF

V gene: TRBV11-2
D gene: TRBD2
J gene: TRBJ2-1
CDR3 protein: CASSFDYGRADVVNEQFF